This section outlines one T cell receptor (beta chain) sequence together with its context. These data originate in a study of blood T cell repertoires in COVID-19. Across the study: Acute-phase and convalescent COVID-19 samples originated in the United States, Italy and Spain. Nucleic acid was either cDNA or gDNA, and it came from T cells, B-cell-depleted T cells, or PBMCs.

CDR3 length equals 15 residues. Germline lookup yields CDR1 SGHRS and CDR2 YFSETQ. The germline V and J ends were trimmed by 0 bases and 6 bases, with 12 bases remaining between them. Authors' analysis steps: The assay estimated nucleated cells by amplifying reference gene primers. Data came from immunoSEQ multiplex PCR; TCRdb stores just in-frame clones and leaves some out. V and J calls and clone size are those listed in that table; D and trimming were worked out from the DNA. The sample shows nearly 80,000 clones, roughly 80% of them seen only once. The sequenced sample was peripheral blood. This sequence joins TRBV5-1 and TRBJ2-2, with D tentatively TRBD2 (5 bases). The source of this sequence is a woman aged 70-85 years with acute or convalescent COVID-19. CDR3 region: CASSLDVTKSGELFF. The CDR3, as DNA: TGCGCCAGCAGCTTGGATGTGACTAAGTCCGGGGAGCTGTTTTTT.